This passage covers 11 T cell receptor beta chains from one sample sequenced in a study of lymphopenia after photon versus proton radiotherapy (dated by TCRdb to the late 2010s). Libraries were prepared through the immunoSEQ multiplex PCR assay. In TCRdb, the immuneACCESS table is reduced to in-frame sequences with V and J assigned. These tables do not hold every clone; where another copy was compared, an unresolved V gene accounts for under half, and the others remain unexplained. This sample gives under 30,000 clones in total; about 91% of them show up just once. The top ten clonotypes cover 40% to 60% of the sample. Sequencing used peripheral blood, obtained from a patient treated with proton-based radiotherapy. The receptors originated from an older woman with cholangiocarcinoma. Some clones in this sample may be carry-over from other donors' samples.

The CDR3 is CSVNPPISKNEQFF. CDR3 DNA sequence: TGCAGCGTAAATCCCCCCATCTCGAAAAATGAGCAGTTCTTC. The V gene is TRBV29-1, the J gene TRBJ2-1; D call uncertain. CDR3 length: 14 residues. Per germline, CDR1 SQVTM and CDR2 ANQGSEA. The V gene lost 6 bases and the J gene lost 7 bases, with 19 bases spanning the gap.

This rearrangement joins TRBV9 to TRBJ2-1; 8 bases align to TRBD2. Germline CDR1 SGDLS, CDR2 YYNGEE. This CDR3 comprises 15 residues. Trimming at V came to 3 bases and at J to 4 bases, leaving 6 bases not matched to a gene. CDR3 bases: TGTGCCAGCAGCGCAAGCGGGAGAGAGTACAATGAGCAGTTCTTC. It is translated as CASSASGREYNEQFF.

V is TRBV18 and J is TRBJ2-5; 9 bases are shared with TRBD2. The length of the CDR3 is 15 residues. Germline V lookup: CDR1 KGHSH, CDR2 LQKENI. V trimming: 3 bases; J trimming: 7 bases; junction bases outside the gene matches: 9. Here the CDR3 DNA reads TGTGCCAGCTCACCCGGGATAGCGGGAGACGGGACCCAGTACTTC. It specifies CASSPGIAGDGTQYF.

This chain joins TRBV4-1 and TRBJ2-5; 8 bases map to TRBD2. Losses at the gene ends were 7 bases for V and 5 bases for J; bases not matched to a gene: 12. The CDR3 covers 15 residues. Per the germline V gene, CDR1 is MGHRA and CDR2 is YSYEKL. The CDR3 nucleotides are TGCGCCAGCACCAACTGGGGTCGGGGGGGTGAGACCCAGTACTTC. This gives the protein CASTNWGRGGETQYF.

J is TRBJ2-3 and V is TRBV6-4; the match to TRBD2 covers 9 bases. The CDR3 runs 13 residues. V shed 3 bases, J shed 6 bases, and the junction held 1 base outside the gene matches. CDR1 is MRHNA and CDR2 is SNTAGT in the germline V gene. The CDR3 region is CASSEREGDTQYF. CDR3 coding DNA: TGTGCCAGCAGTGAGCGGGAGGGGGATACGCAGTATTTT.

This chain links TRBV27 with TRBJ2-5, with a tentative D call TRBD2 (5 bases). The CDR3 consists of 15 residues. Germline CDR1 is MNHEY and CDR2 is SMNVEV (reference sequence). V lost 5 bases to trimming and J lost 2 bases, with 15 bases between them. CDR3 in amino acids: CASSPYGGRQETQYF. The CDR3 nucleotides read TGTGCCAGCAGTCCCTACGGTGGGAGACAAGAGACCCAGTACTTC.

The V call is TRBV19, the J call TRBJ2-3; maybe TRBD2 (5 bases). V shed 8 bases and J shed 4 bases, with 25 bases lying between them. The germline gives CDR1 LNHDA, CDR2 SQIVND (reference sequence). The CDR3 runs to 17 residues. The CDR3, as DNA: TGTGCCAGTCAAAAAGCGGATACCTTTTTGAGCCCAGATACGCAGTATTTT. This codes for CASQKADTFLSPDTQYF. The full variable domain, with the rest looked up from reference TRBV19 and TRBJ2-3, is DGGITQSPKYLFRKEGQNVTLSCEQNLNHDAMYWYRQDPGQGLRLIYYSQIVNDFQKGDIAEGYSVSREKKESFPLTVTSAQKNPTAFYLCASQKADTFLSPDTQYFGPGTRLTVL.

V gene TRBV6-1 combines with J gene TRBJ2-1; 9 nucleotides match TRBD1. Trimming took 2 bases from V and 6 from J; bases not matched to a gene: 5. Germline CDR1 and CDR2: MNHNS and SASEGT. CDR3 length: 15 amino acids. The CDR3 region is CASSEYRGPGNEQFF. The CDR3 nucleotides are TGTGCCAGCAGTGAATACAGGGGGCCCGGCAATGAGCAGTTCTTC.

The chain combines TRBV7-9 with TRBJ1-4; no clear D gene. The germline V gene has CDR1 SEHNR and CDR2 FQNEAQ (reference sequence). V lost 2 bases and J 0 bases, leaving 4 bases between the germline ends. CDR3 length: 14 residues. DNA for the CDR3: TGTGCCAGCAGCTTACGGCCAACTAATGAAAAACTGTTTTTT. Its translation: CASSLRPTNEKLFF.

The gene calls are TRBV10-3 and TRBJ1-4; the D gene is possibly TRBD1 (5 bases). This CDR3 is built from 13 residues. Trimming shortened V by 9 bases and J by 7 bases, and 15 bases separated the two germline ends. Per germline, CDR1 ENHRY and CDR2 SYGVKD. Written as DNA, the CDR3 is TGTGCCATTTCCGGGACGGGGGGTGAAAAACTGTTTTTT. Its translation is CAISGTGGEKLFF.

This clone came up once. This chain joins TRBV19 and TRBJ1-6; D gene unclear. There are 15 residues in the CDR3. CDR1 and CDR2 (germline): LNHDA, SQIVND (reference sequence). Trimming cost V 3 bases and J 4 bases, with 10 bases left between them. The CDR3 DNA follows: TGTGCCAGTAGTATCGGGGTGGGATATAATTCACCCCTCCACTTT. Translated: CASSIGVGYNSPLHF.